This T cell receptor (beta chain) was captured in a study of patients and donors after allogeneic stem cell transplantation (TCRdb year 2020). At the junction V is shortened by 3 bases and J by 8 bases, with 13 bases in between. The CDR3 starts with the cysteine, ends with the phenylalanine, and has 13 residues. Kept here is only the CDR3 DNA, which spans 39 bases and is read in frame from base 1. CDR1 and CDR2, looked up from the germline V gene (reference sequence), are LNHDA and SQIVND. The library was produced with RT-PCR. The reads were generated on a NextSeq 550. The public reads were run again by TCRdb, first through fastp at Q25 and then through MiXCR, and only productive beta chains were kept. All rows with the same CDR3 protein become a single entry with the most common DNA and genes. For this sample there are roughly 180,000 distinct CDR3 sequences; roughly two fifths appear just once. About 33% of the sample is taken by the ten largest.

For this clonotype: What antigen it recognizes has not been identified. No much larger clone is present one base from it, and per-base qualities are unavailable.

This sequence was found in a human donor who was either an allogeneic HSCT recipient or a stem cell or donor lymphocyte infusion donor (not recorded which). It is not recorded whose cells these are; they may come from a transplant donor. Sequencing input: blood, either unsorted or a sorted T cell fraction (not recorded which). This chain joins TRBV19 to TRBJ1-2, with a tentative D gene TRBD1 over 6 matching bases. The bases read TGTGCCAGTAGTATGTTGGACAGCGACGGCTACACCTTC. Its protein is CASSMLDSDGYTF.